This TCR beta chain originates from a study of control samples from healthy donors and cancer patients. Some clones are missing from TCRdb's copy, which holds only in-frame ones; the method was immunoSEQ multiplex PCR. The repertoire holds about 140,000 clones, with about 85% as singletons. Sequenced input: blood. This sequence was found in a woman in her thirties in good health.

The CDR3 loop reads CASSLAPASYEQYF. In DNA form, the CDR3 reads TGCGCCAGCAGCTTGGCTCCAGCCTCCTACGAGCAGTACTTC. The chain recombines TRBV5-1 with TRBJ2-7; D is ambiguous. V lost 0 bases and J lost 0, with 7 bases in between. CDR1 is SGHRS, CDR2 YFSETQ, per germline. The CDR3 is 14 residues long.